The 29 T cell receptor beta chains below were found in one sample sequenced in a study of T cell repertoires in cytomegalovirus infection. MiXCR, run by TCRdb on the reads, gives a single entry per CDR3 protein. Of about 890,000 distinct CDR3 sequences listed, approximately 31% are singletons. Antigens for these TCRs are unknown. This material consisted of cultured CD8+ T cells from PBMCs, taken from culture after CMV antigen stimulation. The receptors derive from a human donor in good health (CMV status not recorded). Some clones in this sample may be carry-over from other donors' samples.

Only a few counts were recorded for this clonotype. The chain uses TRBV7-9 and TRBJ1-6; unclear D gene. Trimming pared 5 bases from V and 2 bases from J, leaving 13 bases between. The CDR3 totals 16 residues. The germline CDR1 and CDR2 sequences are SEHNR and FQNEAQ (reference sequence). The CDR3 region is CASSPPTATYNSPLHF. CDR3 in DNA: TGTGCCAGCAGCCCGCCGACGGCAACCTATAATTCACCCCTCCACTTT. The full variable domain, with the rest looked up from reference TRBV7-9 and TRBJ1-6, is DTGVSQNPRHKITKRGQNVTFRCDPISEHNRLYWYRQTLGQGPEFLTYFQNEAQLEKSRLLSDRFSAERPKGSFSTLEIQRTEQGDSAMYLCASSPPTATYNSPLHFGNGTRLTVT.

This clonotype was recorded a few times. The genes are TRBV12-3 or TRBV12-4 and TRBJ2-1; TRBD2 is a possible D gene (5 bases). This CDR3 comprises 15 residues. Trimming shortened V by 3 bases and J by 4 bases, and 13 bases separated the two germline ends. CDR3 DNA sequence: TGTGCCAGCAGTTTCGGGGTGGGTAATTACAATGAGCAGTTCTTC. It codes for CASSFGVGNYNEQFF.

The chain links TRBV6-1 to TRBJ1-2; 8 nucleotides align to TRBD1. The germline V gene encodes CDR1 MNHNS and CDR2 SASEGT. The V segment lost 8 bases and the J segment 3 bases; nucleotides outside the gene matches: 8. The length of the CDR3 is 14 residues. The CDR3 DNA sequence: TGTGCCAGCGGAGGGACAGGAGGGGACTATGGCTACACCTTC. It is translated as CASGGTGGDYGYTF.

This clonotype was detected a few times. This chain joins TRBV6-2 or TRBV6-3 and TRBJ1-1; D possibly corresponds to TRBD1 (6 bases). CDR1 is MNHEY and CDR2 is SVGEGT in the germline V gene. There are 13 residues in the CDR3. With 7 bases removed from V and 5 bases from J, the gap between germline ends came to 14 bases. CDR3 DNA: TGTGCCAGCATCCGGCAGGGGTATACTGAAGCTTTCTTT. Protein: CASIRQGYTEAFF.

The chain carries TRBV7-3 and TRBJ1-2; TRBD1 aligns across 7 bases. Germline lookup yields CDR1 SGHTA and CDR2 FQGTGA. This CDR3 region has 17 residues. J gave up 6 bases and V 5 bases, and 18 bases lay outside the gene matches. CDR3 in amino acids: CASSPPRDRDRGNGYTF. The CDR3, as DNA: TGTGCCAGCAGCCCCCCACGGGACCGGGACAGAGGAAATGGCTACACCTTC. Full variable domain (missing parts from reference TRBV7-3 and TRBJ1-2): GAGVSQTPSNKVTEKGKYVELRCDPISGHTALYWYRQSLGQGPEFLIYFQGTGAADDSGLPNDRFFAVRPEGSVSTLKIQRTERGDSAVYLCASSPPRDRDRGNGYTFGSGTRLTVV.

This clonotype was picked up many times. The V and J genes are TRBV4-3 and TRBJ2-2; TRBD1 agrees at 7 bases. The J segment lost 5 bases and the V segment lost 0 bases, leaving 3 bases of the junction unmatched. CDR1 is LGHNA and CDR2 is YSLEER in the germline V gene. CDR3 length equals 15 residues. CDR3 protein: CASSQDRGKTGELFF. CDR3 nucleotides: TGCGCCAGCAGCCAAGACAGGGGGAAAACCGGGGAGCTGTTTTTT.

J is TRBJ2-1 and V is TRBV6-1, with D unresolved. This CDR3 contains 11 residues. Between the trimmed V and J ends, which lost 6 bases and 8 bases, there was a span of 8 bases. The germline CDR1 and CDR2 sequences are MNHNS and SASEGT. The chain's CDR3 is CASSQDHEQFF. CDR3 DNA: TGTGCCAGCAGCCAGGACCATGAGCAGTTCTTC.

This clonotype was counted many times. The chain uses TRBV6-1 and TRBJ2-5; D gene ambiguous. The V end lost 6 bases, the J end lost 2 bases, and 13 bases lay between the germline ends. CDR3 length equals 14 residues. Germline loops: CDR1 MNHNS, CDR2 SASEGT. CDR3: CASSSTWVQETQYF. CDR3 coding DNA: TGTGCCAGCAGCTCGACTTGGGTACAAGAGACCCAGTACTTC.

The chain recombines TRBV29-1 with TRBJ2-7, with D perhaps assigned TRBD1 or TRBD2 (6 bases each). Trimming took off 5 bases at V and 5 bases at J, with 19 bases between the two ends. Looked up from germline, CDR1 is SQVTM and CDR2 is ANQGSEA. There are 14 residues in the CDR3. The CDR3 DNA sequence: TGCAGCGTTAGGGGGGAAGGGGTATCGGACGAGCAGTACGTC. Translation: CSVRGEGVSDEQYV.

There are many counts of this clonotype. This chain links TRBV7-8 with TRBJ2-7; TRBD2 matches at 8 bases. The CDR3 is 19 residues long. The germline CDR1 and CDR2 sequences are SGHVS and FQNEAQ. The junction had 14 bases not matched to a gene; V was cut back by 0 bases and J by 1 base. Here the CDR3 reads CASSLAARHRGGRSYEQYF. As DNA, the CDR3 is TGTGCCAGCAGCTTAGCGGCACGGCATCGCGGGGGGCGATCCTACGAGCAGTACTTC. Looking up the rest from reference TRBV7-8 and TRBJ2-7 gives the full variable domain: GAGVSQSPRYKVAKRGQDVALRCDPISGHVSLFWYQQALGQGPEFLTYFQNEAQLDKSGLPSDRFFAERPEGSVSTLKIQRTQQEDSAVYLCASSLAARHRGGRSYEQYFGPGTRLTVT.

The J gene is TRBJ1-1, the V gene TRBV19; the match to TRBD1 covers 9 bases. Germline CDR1 reads LNHDA; CDR2 reads SQIVND (reference sequence). V was pared by 3 bases and J by 8 bases, with 4 bases of the junction left unmatched. This CDR3 has 13 residues. CDR3 bases: TGTGCCAGTAGTATGGGGACAGGGCTGGAAGCTTTCTTT. The encoded protein is CASSMGTGLEAFF.

The chain is built from TRBV7-9 and TRBJ2-3, with a possible D match to TRBD2 (6 bases). Trimming removed 5 bases at V and 1 base at J, with 16 bases between. Germline values: CDR1 SEHNR, CDR2 FQNEAQ (reference sequence). The CDR3 consists of 16 residues. CDR3 DNA sequence: TGTGCCAGCAGCACCAAAGCGGGCACAGGCACAGATACGCAGTATTTT. This sequence encodes CASSTKAGTGTDTQYF.

This clonotype was picked up many times. The V call is TRBV7-2, the J call TRBJ1-6; 7 nucleotides match TRBD1. The length of the CDR3 is 16 residues. Germline V gene sequence: CDR1 SGHTA, CDR2 FQGNSA. Trimming at V came to 1 base and at J to 9 bases, leaving 9 bases not matched to a gene. CDR3 protein: CASSLVTGDLTSPLHF. The CDR3 region has the DNA TGTGCCAGCAGCTTAGTCACAGGGGATCTTACTTCACCCCTCCACTTT.

This clonotype was counted between two and nine times. J is TRBJ2-5 and V is TRBV19; D possibly corresponds to TRBD1 (5 bases). V lost 3 bases and J 3 bases, leaving 14 bases between the germline ends. This CDR3 comprises 15 residues. CDR1 and CDR2 (germline): LNHDA, SQIVND (reference sequence). DNA of the CDR3: TGTGCCAGTAGTATGCTTTCGGACATCGAAGAGACCCAGTACTTC. This sequence encodes CASSMLSDIEETQYF.

J is TRBJ1-1 and V is TRBV7-9; 7 bases fit TRBD1. The CDR3 runs to 14 residues. Germline V gene sequence: CDR1 SEHNR, CDR2 FQNEAQ (reference sequence). Losses at the gene ends were 4 bases for V and 4 bases for J; bases not matched to a gene: 6. This chain's CDR3 is CASSYEGAPTEAFF. The CDR3 DNA reads TGTGCCAGCAGCTATGAGGGGGCGCCCACTGAAGCTTTCTTT. The variable domain in full, completed from reference TRBV7-9 and TRBJ1-1, reads DTGVSQNPRHKITKRGQNVTFRCDPISEHNRLYWYRQTLGQGPEFLTYFQNEAQLEKSRLLSDRFSAERPKGSFSTLEIQRTEQGDSAMYLCASSYEGAPTEAFFGQGTRLTVV.

This clonotype came up many times. The chain recombines TRBV12-3 or TRBV12-4 with TRBJ1-2; maybe TRBD1 (6 bases). The V end was cut by 4 bases, the J end by 2 bases, with 23 bases between. There are 18 residues in the CDR3. The CDR3 region has the DNA TGTGCCAGCAGTTCAATGGGAAAACGGGGGGACAAGAACTATGGCTACACCTTC. It encodes CASSSMGKRGDKNYGYTF.

This clonotype has ten or more counts. This chain links TRBV12-3 or TRBV12-4 with TRBJ2-3; a possible D gene is TRBD1 (6 bases). V dropped 4 bases and J dropped 2 bases, with 10 bases sitting between them. The CDR3 totals 14 residues. Here the CDR3 reads CASSYRDNTDTQYF. The DNA of the CDR3 is TGTGCCAGCAGTTATCGGGACAACACAGATACGCAGTATTTT.

This clonotype showed up many times. The chain carries TRBV7-2 and TRBJ2-1; 7 bases are shared with TRBD1. This CDR3 region has 15 residues. Germline CDR1 SGHTA, CDR2 FQGNSA. J was trimmed by 8 bases and V by 0 bases; bases with no gene match: 7. The CDR3: CASSLAWDRVHEQFF. DNA of the CDR3: TGTGCCAGCAGCTTAGCTTGGGACAGAGTACATGAGCAGTTCTTC.

V is TRBV7-9 and J is TRBJ1-5; D is perhaps TRBD1 (6 bases). Germline V lookup: CDR1 SEHNR, CDR2 FQNEAQ (reference sequence). Trimming took 10 bases from V and 3 from J, leaving 13 bases between them. The CDR3 has 13 amino acids. The CDR3 bases are TGTGCCACTACACAGGGAGTCAATCAGCCCCAGCATTTT. It codes for CATTQGVNQPQHF.

This CDR3 is CASSSPTGTSGGNEQFF. The CDR3 region has the DNA TGTGCCAGCAGCTCACCTACCGGGACTAGCGGGGGTAATGAGCAGTTCTTC. The chain carries TRBV7-3 and TRBJ2-1, with 14 bases that match TRBD2. The CDR3 is 17 amino acids. The junction had 9 bases not matched to a gene; V was cut back by 4 bases and J by 7 bases. Germline CDR1 SGHTA, CDR2 FQGTGA.

Turning to this clonotype: One end of the junction does not line up with germline, which may come from a read error. The chain joins TRBV7-6 to TRBJ2-1; 11 bases are a match to TRBD2. Germline V lookup: CDR1 SGHVS, CDR2 FNYEAQ. The CDR3 runs to 18 residues. This chain's CDR3 is CASSLSTSTSGVYNEQFF. CDR3 sequence (DNA): TGTGCTAGCAGCTTATCCACATCGACTAGCGGGGTTTACAATGAGCAGTTCTTC. The whole variable domain, filled in from reference TRBV7-6 and TRBJ2-1, reads GAGVSQSPRYKVTKRGQDVALRCDPISGHVSLYWYRQALGQGPEFLTYFNYEAQQDKSGLPNDRFSAERPEGSISTLTIQRTEQRDSAMYRCASSLSTSTSGVYNEQFFGPGTRLTVL.

The CDR3 DNA is TGTGCCAGCAGTGAACTCGTGGATGAGCAGTTCTTC. Translation: CASSELVDEQFF. The chain carries TRBV6-1 and TRBJ2-1, with D hard to call. The V and J ends lost 2 bases and 8 bases respectively, with 7 bases between them. The germline gives CDR1 MNHNS, CDR2 SASEGT. This CDR3 contains 12 residues.

This clonotype occurred a few times. The chain couples TRBV5-1 to TRBJ2-1; a weak D match, TRBD1 (7 bases). The germline V gene has CDR1 SGHRS and CDR2 YFSETQ. The V gene lost 0 bases and the J gene lost 8 bases, with 15 bases spanning the gap. The CDR3 runs 15 residues. DNA for the CDR3: TGCGCCAGCAGCTTGGCCGGCAGGGGGGTGGATGAGCAGTTCTTC. It specifies CASSLAGRGVDEQFF.

This chain connects TRBV7-4 to TRBJ2-3, with a possible D match to TRBD1 (6 bases). V lost 5 bases to trimming and J lost 4 bases, with 34 bases between them. The CDR3 spans 21 residues. From germline, CDR1 is SGHVT and CDR2 SQSDAQ. The CDR3 coding sequence is TGTGCCAGCAGCGGCCTTAGATCTCAGGGGCCCAGAGGGAGCACAGCAGATACGCAGTATTTT. The encoded protein is CASSGLRSQGPRGSTADTQYF.

The chain couples TRBV7-9 to TRBJ1-6; D is undetermined. CDR3 size: 15 residues. V lost 5 bases to trimming and J lost 4 bases, with 12 bases between them. Germline CDR1 and CDR2: SEHNR and FQNEAQ (reference sequence). The CDR3 sequence: CASSPLAGYNSPLHF. The CDR3 DNA follows: TGTGCCAGCAGCCCCCTGGCCGGGTATAATTCACCCCTCCACTTT.

Concerning this clonotype: This may be a read error: a much more frequent sequence differs by one nucleotide. This rearrangement joins TRBV27 to TRBJ1-4; possibly TRBD1 for D (6 bases). The length of the CDR3 is 14 residues. Germline V lookup: CDR1 MNHEY, CDR2 SMNVEV (reference sequence). With 3 bases removed from V and 7 bases from J, the gap between germline ends came to 12 bases. CDR3 sequence: CASSLGAGSEKLFF. Here the CDR3 DNA reads TGTGCCAGCAGTTTGGGGGCAGGGAGTGAAAAACTGTTTTTT.

V gene TRBV7-9 combines with J gene TRBJ1-4, with D unresolved. V lost 2 bases and J lost 4, with 8 bases in between. This CDR3 is built from 14 residues. Germline-derived CDR1 and CDR2 are SEHNR and FQNEAQ (reference sequence). The CDR3 protein is CASSLLADNEKLFF. The CDR3 coding sequence is TGTGCCAGCAGCTTACTGGCCGATAATGAAAAACTGTTTTTT.

This chain uses TRBV19 with TRBJ1-5; no firm D call. The V and J ends lost 10 bases and 0 bases respectively, with 19 bases between them. This CDR3 contains 16 residues. Germline values: CDR1 LNHDA, CDR2 SQIVND (reference sequence). This CDR3 is CATRERPAYSNQPQHF. Here the CDR3 DNA reads TGTGCCACCCGAGAAAGACCCGCTTATAGCAATCAGCCCCAGCATTTT.

J is TRBJ2-7 and V is TRBV27, with 9 bases aligning to TRBD2. The CDR3 covers 15 residues. CDR1 and CDR2 (germline): MNHEY, SMNVEV (reference sequence). V lost 3 bases to trimming and J lost 5 bases; unmatched junction nucleotides: 8. The CDR3 region is CASSFLAGGMNEQYF. The CDR3 nucleotides read TGTGCCAGCAGTTTTCTGGCGGGGGGGATGAACGAGCAGTACTTC.